Shown below are 7 T cell receptor beta chains from a single sample sequenced in a study of T-cell reconstitution after alpha-beta-depleted transplantation in children. As it was prepared, the TCRbeta library received unique molecular identifiers. From the PCR reads, TCRdb called clonotypes with MiXCR, one entry per CDR3 protein. The table records approximately 400,000 distinct CDR3 sequences, about 11% of them present only once. Here the sequenced sample was PBMCs from the stem cell graft donor, taken from the stem cell graft. The origin of the receptors is a human donor who donated a stem cell graft to a child with acute myeloid leukemia.

V and J are TRBV6-6 and TRBJ2-5; 7 bases are shared with TRBD2. With 7 bases clipped from V and 0 bases from J, the junction kept 2 bases outside the gene matches. The germline CDR1 and CDR2 sequences are MNHNY and SVGAGI (reference sequence). This CDR3 spans 13 amino acids. CDR3 residues: CASTRGDQETQYF. CDR3 bases: TGTGCCAGCACCCGGGGGGACCAAGAGACCCAGTACTTC.

About this clonotype: Its ends do not fully match the called genes, so a read error is possible. The chain carries TRBV12-3 or TRBV12-4 and TRBJ1-1; D not certain. The CDR3 spans 14 residues. As DNA, the CDR3 is TGTGCCAGCAGATCTCACGGTATGAACACTGAAGCTTTCTTC. The encoded protein is CASRSHGMNTEAFF.

This clonotype was seen a few times. This chain connects TRBV7-2 to TRBJ2-5; TRBD2 matches 8 bases. The junction had 7 bases not matched to a gene; V was cut back by 2 bases and J by 5 bases. This CDR3 is built from 15 residues. Germline-derived CDR1 and CDR2 are SGHTA and FQGNSA. The CDR3 region is CASSLSMTSVETQYF. The CDR3 bases are TGTGCCAGCAGCTTATCAATGACTAGCGTGGAGACCCAGTACTTC.

This clonotype was detected a few times. The rearrangement joins TRBV7-3 to TRBJ1-4; weak D call: TRBD1 (6 bases). V was trimmed by 6 bases and J by 3 bases, leaving 23 bases between them. The germline gives CDR1 SGHTA, CDR2 FQGTGA. The CDR3 has 18 amino acids. The CDR3 sequence is CASSPKTGTPYSNEKLFF. The CDR3 DNA reads TGTGCCAGCAGTCCAAAGACCGGGACACCTTACTCTAATGAAAAACTGTTTTTT.

There are many counts of this clonotype. J is TRBJ1-5 and V is TRBV12-3 or TRBV12-4; no reliable D call. Trimming stripped 6 bases from V and 4 bases from J, with 10 bases between. This CDR3 contains 13 residues. The CDR3 DNA sequence: TGTGCCAGCAGCTTTCGTGGGAATCAGCCCCAGCATTTT. Translation: CASSFRGNQPQHF.

In its sample, this clonotype was seen a few times. As DNA, the CDR3 is TGCAGTGCTAGAGATACAGGGGGCACAGATACGCAGTATTTT. It yields the protein CSARDTGGTDTQYF. This sequence joins TRBV20-1 and TRBJ2-3; 7 bases align to TRBD1. The CDR3 length is 14 residues. V was clipped by 0 bases and J by 1 base; unmatched bases: 1. CDR1 is DFQATT, CDR2 SNEGSKA, per germline (reference sequence).

This clonotype was observed at least ten times. This chain joins TRBV7-2 and TRBJ2-7; tentatively, D is TRBD2 (6 bases). The V and J ends lost 4 bases and 3 bases respectively, with 13 bases between them. In germline, CDR1 is SGHTA, CDR2 FQGNSA. The CDR3 runs 14 residues. CDR3 region: CASSSIYGSYEQYF. CDR3 coding DNA: TGTGCCAGCAGCTCGATATACGGGAGCTACGAGCAGTACTTC. Full variable domain (missing parts from reference TRBV7-2 and TRBJ2-7): GAGVSQSPSNKVTEKGKDVELRCDPISGHTALYWYRQSLGQGLEFLIYFQGNSAPDKSGLPSDRFSAERTGGSVSTLTIQRTQQEDSAVYLCASSSIYGSYEQYFGPGTRLTVT.